A single sample gave rise to the 26 T cell receptor beta chains below, sequenced in a study of blood T cell repertoires in COVID-19 (dated by TCRdb to 2018 to 2021). Library preparation used the immunoSEQ multiplex PCR assay. Imported from immuneACCESS, the table was reduced by TCRdb to in-frame sequences with V and J called. These copies leave out some clones; in studies compared against another copy, an unresolved V gene accounts for under half, and the cause of the remainder is not known. For this sample the table gives 250,000 to 300,000 clones, of which approximately 86% were detected only once. The ten largest clones represent approximately 14% of the sample. Input material: peripheral blood. These receptors all stem from a woman aged 70-85 years with COVID-19, enrolled during active disease.

The chain joins TRBV2 to TRBJ2-3, with a tentative D call TRBD2 (5 bases). Between the trimmed V and J ends, which lost 11 bases and 11 bases, there was a span of 8 bases. Germline CDR1 and CDR2: SNHLY and FYNNEI. The CDR3 has 8 residues. The CDR3 DNA follows: TGTGCCGTGAGCGGGCAGTATTTT. This sequence encodes CAVSGQYF.

The chain combines TRBV19 with TRBJ2-5; TRBD2 agrees at 8 bases. Germline CDR1 and CDR2: LNHDA and SQIVND (reference sequence). The length of the CDR3 is 16 residues. The J segment lost 0 bases and the V segment lost 0 bases, leaving 3 bases of the junction unmatched. CDR3 loop: CASSIDGGGYQETQYF. The CDR3 region has the DNA TGTGCCAGTAGTATAGATGGCGGGGGGTACCAAGAGACCCAGTACTTC.

This chain uses TRBV10-3 with TRBJ1-1; D is uncertain. V was clipped by 7 bases and J by 0 bases, with 9 bases between them. The length of the CDR3 is 13 residues. In germline, CDR1 is ENHRY, CDR2 SYGVKD. The CDR3 is CAIKVELNTEAFF. The CDR3 DNA sequence: TGTGCCATCAAAGTGGAGTTGAACACTGAAGCTTTCTTT.

V gene TRBV19 combines with J gene TRBJ1-2; 8 bases map to TRBD1. There are 14 residues in the CDR3. Germline CDR1 LNHDA, CDR2 SQIVND (reference sequence). Germline trimming cut 4 bases from V and 6 bases from J; bases unmatched to any gene: 7. The CDR3 reads CASSTWGQVNGYTF. The CDR3 DNA sequence: TGTGCCAGTAGTACCTGGGGACAGGTCAATGGCTACACCTTC.

The chain has TRBV6-2 or TRBV6-3 and TRBJ1-2; D unclear. CDR3 length equals 17 residues. Germline V gene lookup returns CDR1 MNHEY and CDR2 SVGEGT. V lost 4 bases and J 0 bases, leaving 18 bases between the germline ends. CDR3 region: CASSFRTSAYSNYGYTF. Written as DNA, the CDR3 is TGTGCCAGCAGTTTCCGGACTAGCGCCTATTCTAACTATGGCTACACCTTC.

V usage is TRBV2 and J usage is TRBJ2-3, with a weak D call TRBD2 (5 bases). Trimming removed 5 bases at V and 0 bases at J, with 9 bases between. CDR1 SNHLY and CDR2 FYNNEI come from the germline V gene. This CDR3 spans 14 amino acids. This CDR3 is CASSLGLSTDTQYF. In DNA, the CDR3 is TGTGCCAGCAGTCTTGGACTGAGCACAGATACGCAGTATTTT.

In its sample, this clone was seen a few times. The chain couples TRBV7-9 to TRBJ2-2, with TRBD2 matching over 7 bases. The CDR3 has 14 amino acids. With 5 bases clipped from V and 3 bases from J, the junction kept 3 bases outside the gene matches. Germline V gives CDR1 SEHNR, CDR2 FQNEAQ (reference sequence). The CDR3 DNA reads as TGTGCCAGCAGCCCAGCGGGGTACACCGGGGAGCTGTTTTTT. Protein sequence: CASSPAGYTGELFF.

This chain links TRBV24-1 with TRBJ1-4; 10 nucleotides match TRBD1. CDR1 and CDR2 (germline): KGHDR, SFDVKD. V gave up 5 bases and J gave up 8 bases; unmatched junction bases: 10. The CDR3 covers 16 residues. CDR3 region: CATSASTGGQGEKLFF. The CDR3 region has the DNA TGTGCCACCAGTGCCTCGACAGGGGGCCAAGGGGAAAAACTGTTTTTT.

This clone appeared a few times. This chain joins TRBV5-4 and TRBJ1-3; D gene unclear. Germline V gene lookup returns CDR1 SGHNT and CDR2 YYREEE (reference sequence). V was cut by 0 bases and J by 0 bases, with 4 bases left in between. The CDR3 covers 14 residues. The CDR3 is CASSLGNSGNTIYF. In DNA, the CDR3 is TGTGCCAGCAGCTTGGGTAACTCTGGAAACACCATATATTTT.

The chain employs TRBV3-1 (or the pseudogene TRBV3-2) and TRBJ2-1, with 7 bases aligning to TRBD2. The CDR3 is made up of 15 amino acids. Germline CDR1 reads LGHDT; CDR2 reads YNNKEL (reference sequence). Trimming took 1 base from V and 4 from J; bases not matched to a gene: 4. CDR3 in amino acids: CASSQASAGYNEQFF. CDR3 DNA sequence: TGTGCCAGCAGCCAAGCATCAGCGGGATACAATGAGCAGTTCTTC.

The rearrangement joins TRBV2 to TRBJ2-3; no clear D. This CDR3 region has 14 residues. Trimming took off 4 bases at V and 2 bases at J, with 10 bases between the two ends. The germline gives CDR1 SNHLY, CDR2 FYNNEI. The CDR3 DNA sequence: TGTGCCAGCAGTGCCCGAGCCCCCACAGATACGCAGTATTTT. Protein: CASSARAPTDTQYF.

The chain couples TRBV5-4 to TRBJ2-1; 15 nucleotides match TRBD2. CDR1 is SGHNT, CDR2 YYREEE, per germline (reference sequence). The CDR3 is 20 residues long. With 3 bases clipped from V and 2 bases from J, the junction kept 12 bases outside the gene matches. The CDR3 bases are TGTGCCAGCAGCTCGGGACTAGCGGGGGGCTCAACGACCCCCTACAATGAGCAGTTCTTC. Residues: CASSSGLAGGSTTPYNEQFF.

This rearrangement joins TRBV5-1 to TRBJ1-1, with TRBD1 identical over 7 bases. This CDR3 is 14 amino acids long. Trimming removed 6 bases from V and 2 bases from J; junction bases left unmatched: 7. Germline values: CDR1 SGHRS, CDR2 YFSETQ. The CDR3 spells CASKPRDSNTEAFF. In DNA form, the CDR3 reads TGCGCCAGCAAGCCACGGGACAGTAACACTGAAGCTTTCTTT.

The V and J genes are TRBV19 and TRBJ2-2; 8 nucleotides agree with TRBD1. V trimming: 1 base; J trimming: 2 bases; junction bases outside the gene matches: 3. Germline CDR1 LNHDA, CDR2 SQIVND (reference sequence). This CDR3 is 16 amino acids long. The CDR3 coding sequence is TGTGCCAGTAGTATAGGGGGGACAGGAAACACCGGGGAGCTGTTTTTT. Translation gives CASSIGGTGNTGELFF.

This sequence joins TRBV5-4 and TRBJ2-5, with a tentative D call TRBD1 (6 bases). The V gene lost 6 bases and the J gene lost 5 bases, with 20 bases spanning the gap. The CDR3 sequence is 15 residues long. CDR1 SGHNT and CDR2 YYREEE come from the germline V gene (reference sequence). The CDR3 DNA reads TGTGCCAGCACTCATAAATCCAGGGGTGGGGAGACCCAGTACTTC. Encoded protein: CASTHKSRGGETQYF.

The CDR3: CASSDSGETYNEQFF. CDR3 DNA sequence: TGTGCCAGCAGCGACAGCGGGGAAACCTACAATGAGCAGTTCTTC. The rearrangement joins TRBV7-3 to TRBJ2-1; TRBD2 matches at 7 bases. The CDR3 has 15 amino acids. V gave up 5 bases and J gave up 2 bases; unmatched junction bases: 6. Germline CDR1 SGHTA, CDR2 FQGTGA.

The V gene is TRBV6-1, the J gene TRBJ1-1; D gene ambiguous. V lost 1 base and J lost 7, with 16 bases in between. CDR3 length: 15 amino acids. Germline V CDR1 and CDR2: MNHNS, SASEGT. The CDR3 is CASSEGPRQGGEAFF. The DNA of the CDR3 is TGTGCCAGCAGTGAAGGCCCGAGACAAGGTGGTGAAGCTTTCTTT.

Turning to this clone: Other DNA variants within this sample encode the same CDR3. The chain links TRBV6-5 to TRBJ2-7; TRBD1 aligns across 8 bases. CDR3 length: 15 residues. CDR1 is MNHEY, CDR2 SVGAGI, per germline. The V segment lost 3 bases and the J segment 3 bases; nucleotides outside the gene matches: 7. The CDR3 sequence is CASSYAGTGGYEQYF. CDR3 nucleotides: TGTGCCAGCAGTTATGCCGGAACAGGGGGCTACGAGCAGTACTTC.

The chain links TRBV7-2 to TRBJ1-2; the match to TRBD1 covers 7 bases. J was trimmed by 6 bases and V by 2 bases; bases with no gene match: 6. Germline V lookup: CDR1 SGHTA, CDR2 FQGNSA. The CDR3 extends over 14 amino acids. CDR3 protein: CASSLRGTDHGYTF. CDR3 nucleotide sequence: TGTGCCAGCAGCTTACGCGGGACAGACCATGGCTACACCTTC. Based on the CDR3 plus reference TRBV7-2 and TRBJ1-2, the full variable domain is GAGVSQSPSNKVTEKGKDVELRCDPISGHTALYWYRQSLGQGLEFLIYFQGNSAPDKSGLPSDRFSAERTGGSVSTLTIQRTQQEDSAVYLCASSLRGTDHGYTFGSGTRLTVV.

This clone has only one observation. V and J are TRBV24-1 and TRBJ1-4, with D perhaps TRBD1 (6 bases). CDR1 is KGHDR, CDR2 SFDVKD, per germline. V was pared by 5 bases and J by 8 bases, with 11 bases between. CDR3 length equals 13 residues. CDR3 amino acids: CATSGTEGEKLFF. CDR3 nucleotides: TGTGCCACCAGTGGGACAGAGGGGGAAAAACTGTTTTTT.

The rearrangement uses TRBV12-3 or TRBV12-4 and TRBJ2-2, with D possibly matching TRBD1 (5 bases). The CDR3 covers 13 residues. Between the trimmed V and J ends, which lost 3 bases and 7 bases, there was a span of 9 bases. CDR3 residues: CASSFIGVGELFF. CDR3 bases: TGTGCCAGCAGTTTCATAGGGGTCGGGGAGCTGTTTTTT.

The chain employs TRBV19 and TRBJ2-7; a weak D match, TRBD1 (5 bases). There are 14 residues in the CDR3. V lost 3 bases and J lost 2, with 11 bases in between. Germline CDR1 and CDR2: LNHDA and SQIVND (reference sequence). The CDR3 sequence: CASSIHTGPYEQYF. CDR3 nucleotide sequence: TGTGCCAGTAGTATCCACACAGGTCCCTACGAGCAGTACTTC. Supplemented by reference TRBV19 and TRBJ2-7, the full variable domain reads DGGITQSPKYLFRKEGQNVTLSCEQNLNHDAMYWYRQDPGQGLRLIYYSQIVNDFQKGDIAEGYSVSREKKESFPLTVTSAQKNPTAFYLCASSIHTGPYEQYFGPGTRLTVT.

The chain combines TRBV28 with TRBJ1-4; 9 bases are a match to TRBD1. Trimming removed 5 bases from V and 3 bases from J; junction bases left unmatched: 4. CDR3 length equals 15 residues. CDR1 is MDHEN, CDR2 SYDVKM, per germline. The DNA of the CDR3 is TGTGCCAGCAGTAACAGGGGGCTAGCTAATGAAAAACTGTTTTTT. This translates into CASSNRGLANEKLFF.

The chain combines TRBV18 with TRBJ1-5, with unresolved D. Trimming took off 4 bases at V and 7 bases at J, with 17 bases between the two ends. This CDR3 spans 15 amino acids. The germline V gene encodes CDR1 KGHSH and CDR2 LQKENI. For the CDR3, the DNA is TGTGCCAGCTCACAACGGGAACAGCCGGGGCAGCCCCAGCATTTT. Translated: CASSQREQPGQPQHF. Variable domain in full (rest from reference TRBV18 and TRBJ1-5): NAGVMQNPRHLVRRRGQEARLRCSPMKGHSHVYWYRQLPEEGLKFMVYLQKENIIDESGMPKERFSAEFPKEGPSILRIQQVVRGDSAAYFCASSQREQPGQPQHFGDGTRLSIL.

The chain carries TRBV10-2 and TRBJ2-7; TRBD1 is a possible D gene (5 bases). V lost 2 bases to trimming and J lost 2 bases, with 10 bases between them. Germline V gives CDR1 WSHSY, CDR2 SAAADI. This CDR3 comprises 14 residues. CDR3 sequence (DNA): TGCGCCAGCAGTGAGGTGGGGCCTACCTACGAGCAGTACTTC. Amino acids: CASSEVGPTYEQYF.

The V call is TRBV7-9, the J call TRBJ1-6, with 9 bases fitting TRBD1. CDR3 size: 19 residues. Germline V gives CDR1 SEHNR, CDR2 FQNEAQ (reference sequence). Losses at the gene ends were 4 bases for V and 11 bases for J; bases not matched to a gene: 21. CDR3 amino acids: CASSSSVGNTGTGTPPLHF. CDR3 in DNA: TGTGCCAGCAGCTCCTCTGTCGGGAATACCGGGACAGGGACCCCACCCCTCCACTTT.